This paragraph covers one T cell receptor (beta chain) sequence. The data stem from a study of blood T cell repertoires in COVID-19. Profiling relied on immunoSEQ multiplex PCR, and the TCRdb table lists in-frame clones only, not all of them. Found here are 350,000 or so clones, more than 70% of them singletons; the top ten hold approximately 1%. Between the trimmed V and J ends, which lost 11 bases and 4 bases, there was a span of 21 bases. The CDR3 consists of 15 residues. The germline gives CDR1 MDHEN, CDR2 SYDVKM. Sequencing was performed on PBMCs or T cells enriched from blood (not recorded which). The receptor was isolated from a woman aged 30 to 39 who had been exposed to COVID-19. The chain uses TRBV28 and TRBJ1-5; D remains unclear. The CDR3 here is CAGADSAVRNQPQHF. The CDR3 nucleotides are TGTGCCGGAGCCGATAGCGCAGTGAGAAATCAGCCCCAGCATTTT. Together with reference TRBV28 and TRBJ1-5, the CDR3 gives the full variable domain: DVKVTQSSRYLVKRTGEKVFLECVQDMDHENMFWYRQDPGLGLRLIYFSYDVKMKEKGDIPEGYSVSREKKERFSLILESASTNQTSMYLCAGADSAVRNQPQHFGDGTRLSIL.